This entry lists 4 T cell receptor beta chains sequenced from one sample in a study of Graves' ophthalmopathy and Graves' hyperthyroidism. RNA transcripts provided the template for amplifying TCR beta CDR3 regions. Scientists carried out first-round RT-PCR using HTBI primers and then a second-round multiplex PCR. In TCRdb, the multiplex PCR reads were re-called with MiXCR into one record per CDR3 protein. The sample lists 450,000 or so distinct CDR3 sequences, approximately 15% occurring once. Sequenced sample: blood. Receptors originate from a woman under 40 with Graves' ophthalmopathy.

This clonotype was detected only a few times. The chain joins TRBV12-3 or TRBV12-4 to TRBJ2-2, with TRBD2 matching over 8 bases. V trimming: 6 bases; J trimming: 3 bases; junction bases outside the gene matches: 12. The CDR3 covers 17 residues. The CDR3 region has the DNA TGTGCCAGCAGCACTAGCGGACTAACTTCGTACACCGGGGAGCTGTTTTTT. Translation: CASSTSGLTSYTGELFF.

This clonotype was seen many times. V is TRBV12-3 or TRBV12-4 and J is TRBJ2-4, with 7 bases that match TRBD1. After removal of 6 bases from V and 8 bases from J, the junction contained 7 bases not matched to a gene. There are 13 residues in the CDR3. The CDR3 region is CASSQTGYDIQYF. CDR3 sequence (DNA): TGTGCCAGCAGCCAGACAGGGTATGACATTCAGTACTTC.

This clonotype was detected a few times. V gene TRBV6-1 combines with J gene TRBJ2-7; 11 bases are a match to TRBD2. This CDR3 has 16 amino acids. Per the germline V gene, CDR1 is MNHNS and CDR2 is SASEGT. The J segment lost 0 bases and the V segment lost 6 bases, leaving 7 bases of the junction unmatched. The CDR3 DNA is TGTGCCAGCAGGGGGGGACTAGCGGTTCTCTCCTACGAGCAGTACTTC. Its protein product is CASRGGLAVLSYEQYF.

This clonotype was detected many times. CDR3 DNA: TGTGCCAGCACTAGCCCCGAGCAGGCGATCTATGGCTACACCTTC. This translates into CASTSPEQAIYGYTF. This rearrangement joins TRBV6-1 to TRBJ1-2; no clear D gene. Trimming left V 7 bases short and J 4 bases short, with 19 bases between. The CDR3 spans 15 residues. In germline, CDR1 is MNHNS, CDR2 SASEGT.